The 27 T cell receptor beta chains below come from one sample, sequenced in a study of T cells in localized non-small cell lung cancer. Some clones are missing from TCRdb's copy, which holds only in-frame ones; the method was immunoSEQ multiplex PCR. The table has approximately 28,000 clones, 88% seen once; the top ten hold under 5.5%. This sample comprised peripheral blood mononuclear cells, obtained before any cancer treatment. All receptors come from a woman aged 40-75 years with stage III lung adenocarcinoma.

This sequence joins TRBV27 and TRBJ1-1; D gene unclear. The CDR3 totals 14 residues. Germline CDR1 MNHEY, CDR2 SMNVEV (reference sequence). Trimming removed 6 bases from V and 2 bases from J, with 13 bases in between. Written as DNA, the CDR3 is TGTGCCAGCAGACAAGACGCCTTTAACACTGAAGCTTTCTTT. Amino acid sequence: CASRQDAFNTEAFF.

This clone appeared once. The chain combines TRBV20-1 with TRBJ2-1; D uncertain. Germline V CDR1 and CDR2: DFQATT, SNEGSKA (reference sequence). This CDR3 region has 11 residues. V lost 4 bases and J 10 bases, leaving 11 bases between the germline ends. In nucleotides, the CDR3 is TGCAGTGCTACGACCGCGTGGGAGCAGTTCTTC. This gives the protein CSATTAWEQFF.

The chain uses TRBV19 and TRBJ2-3; D is undetermined. Trimming left V 5 bases short and J 0 bases short, with 9 bases between. Germline values: CDR1 LNHDA, CDR2 SQIVND (reference sequence). This CDR3 is 14 amino acids long. The CDR3: CASSDRRSTDTQYF. In DNA form, the CDR3 reads TGTGCCAGTAGTGATAGAAGAAGCACAGATACGCAGTATTTT.

CDR3 amino acids: CASRRAGQGFNEQFF. CDR3 DNA sequence: TGCGCCAGCAGGAGGGCGGGACAGGGGTTCAATGAGCAGTTCTTC. The chain joins TRBV5-1 to TRBJ2-1; 10 positions agree with TRBD1. CDR3 size: 15 residues. Unmatched junction bases numbered 8, after V lost 5 bases and J lost 6 bases. Germline lookup yields CDR1 SGHRS and CDR2 YFSETQ.

Here the CDR3 DNA reads TGCGCCAGCAGCTTGGGACCCCCTCAACAACCTGAAGCTTTCTTT. Amino acids: CASSLGPPQQPEAFF. V usage is TRBV5-1 and J usage is TRBJ1-1, with unresolved D. Trimming cost V 0 bases and J 6 bases, with 15 bases left between them. Germline V gene data show CDR1 as SGHRS and CDR2 as YFSETQ. The length of the CDR3 is 15 residues.

The chain has TRBV28 and TRBJ2-1; TRBD2 aligns across 9 bases. Per germline, CDR1 MDHEN and CDR2 SYDVKM. V was pared by 2 bases and J by 3 bases, with 8 bases of the junction left unmatched. The CDR3 has 17 residues. The CDR3 nucleotides read TGTGCCAGCAGTTTAGGAGGGCTAGCGGGGCTCTACAATGAGCAGTTCTTC. Translating gives CASSLGGLAGLYNEQFF.

V usage is TRBV4-1 and J usage is TRBJ2-3; 9 bases line up with TRBD2. J was trimmed by 6 bases and V by 4 bases; bases with no gene match: 5. CDR3 size: 14 residues. The germline gives CDR1 MGHRA, CDR2 YSYEKL. DNA of the CDR3: TGCGCCAGCAGCCCGGGACTAGCATATGATACGCAGTATTTT. It yields the protein CASSPGLAYDTQYF.

The chain has TRBV11-2 and TRBJ2-3, with D possibly matching TRBD1 (5 bases). This CDR3 region has 15 residues. Trimming left V 4 bases short and J 1 base short, with 12 bases between. CDR1 SGHAT and CDR2 FQNNGV come from the germline V gene. This CDR3 reads CASSSIRVGTDTQYF. CDR3 bases: TGTGCCAGCAGCTCAATCAGGGTCGGCACAGATACGCAGTATTTT.

This sequence joins TRBV4-1 and TRBJ2-1; D is unclear. The CDR3 sequence is 16 residues long. The V gene's germline CDR1 is MGHRA and CDR2 YSYEKL. V dropped 1 base and J dropped 0 bases, with 10 bases sitting between them. CDR3 residues: CASSQVNLVSYNEQFF. In DNA form, the CDR3 reads TGCGCCAGCAGCCAAGTAAACCTCGTCTCCTACAATGAGCAGTTCTTC.

The gene calls are TRBV4-2 and TRBJ2-7; D could derive from TRBD1 or TRBD2 (6 bases each). Germline V CDR1 and CDR2: LGHNA, YNFKEQ. This CDR3 is 15 amino acids long. V lost 4 bases and J 5 bases, leaving 18 bases between the germline ends. The chain's CDR3 is CASSLGERAGDEQYF. The CDR3 DNA reads as TGTGCCAGCAGCCTCGGGGAGCGGGCAGGGGACGAGCAGTACTTC.

The chain joins TRBV5-8 to TRBJ1-6, with a possible D match to TRBD1 (5 bases). V lost 4 bases, J lost 8 bases, and 10 bases lay in between. This CDR3 has 13 amino acids. From germline, CDR1 is SGHTS and CDR2 YDEGEE. As DNA, the CDR3 is TGTGCCAGCAGCCGGACGGGGGATTCACCCCTCCACTTT. This gives the protein CASSRTGDSPLHF. The whole variable domain, filled in from reference TRBV5-8 and TRBJ1-6, reads EAGVTQSPTHLIKTRGQQATLRCSPISGHTSVYWYQQALGLGLQFLLWYDEGEERNRGNFPPRFSGRQFPNYSSELNVNALELEDSALYLCASSRTGDSPLHFGNGTRLTVT.

This chain links TRBV9 with TRBJ1-1; a possible D gene is TRBD1 (5 bases). There are 14 residues in the CDR3. The germline V gene has CDR1 SGDLS and CDR2 YYNGEE. The V end lost 3 bases, the J end lost 4 bases, and 13 bases lay between the germline ends. CDR3 in amino acids: CASSGLVGGTEAFF. The DNA of the CDR3 is TGTGCCAGCAGCGGATTAGTGGGGGGCACTGAAGCTTTCTTT.

V gene TRBV6-6 combines with J gene TRBJ1-6; D remains ambiguous. V was clipped by 6 bases and J by 8 bases, with 17 bases between them. From germline, CDR1 is MNHNY and CDR2 SVGAGI (reference sequence). The CDR3 is made up of 15 amino acids. The CDR3 bases are TGTGCCAGCAGCACTGCATTCGGGCGCGATTCACCCCTCCACTTT. Its protein is CASSTAFGRDSPLHF.

The chain uses TRBV6-1 and TRBJ2-1; D unresolved. This CDR3 comprises 12 residues. V lost 5 bases and J lost 7, with 9 bases in between. The germline V gene has CDR1 MNHNS and CDR2 SASEGT. The CDR3 region has the DNA TGTGCCAGCAGTCTAATTGAGAATGAGCAGTTCTTC. This sequence encodes CASSLIENEQFF.

Here the CDR3 DNA reads TGTGCCAGCAGTTTATCCGGGACTAGCGGGCCCGGTGGTACGCAGTATTTT. It translates to CASSLSGTSGPGGTQYF. The chain recombines TRBV28 with TRBJ2-3, with TRBD2 matching 12 bases. The CDR3 has 17 amino acids. Germline CDR1 is MDHEN and CDR2 is SYDVKM. V was clipped by 1 base and J by 8 bases; unmatched bases: 10.

The chain recombines TRBV7-3 with TRBJ2-7, with a weak D call TRBD2 (5 bases). Germline assignment: CDR1 SGHTA and CDR2 FQGTGA. The germline V and J ends were trimmed by 5 bases and 1 base, with 12 bases remaining between them. The CDR3 consists of 14 residues. Here the CDR3 DNA reads TGTGCCAGCAGCCCCCGGCCGGGGTCCTACGAGCAGTACTTC. Its translation: CASSPRPGSYEQYF.

The J gene is TRBJ1-1, the V gene TRBV11-2, with D maybe TRBD1 (6 bases). The V gene lost 5 bases and the J gene lost 2 bases, with 12 bases spanning the gap. Germline CDR1 is SGHAT and CDR2 is FQNNGV. The CDR3 sequence is 14 residues long. Here the CDR3 DNA reads TGTGCCAGCAGCCTCGGACAGATTAACACTGAAGCTTTCTTT. Its protein is CASSLGQINTEAFF.

V usage is TRBV28 and J usage is TRBJ1-2, with 7 bases lining up with TRBD1. The V segment lost 6 bases and the J segment 2 bases; nucleotides outside the gene matches: 9. The CDR3 is made up of 15 amino acids. In germline, CDR1 is MDHEN, CDR2 SYDVKM. The CDR3 DNA sequence: TGTGCCAGCAGAACAGGGGACGCCCGAAACTATGGCTACACCTTC. It encodes CASRTGDARNYGYTF.

The V gene is TRBV6-1, the J gene TRBJ2-7; D not certain. The germline V gene encodes CDR1 MNHNS and CDR2 SASEGT. Trimming took off 1 base at V and 2 bases at J, with 3 bases between the two ends. The CDR3 extends over 12 amino acids. The CDR3 region is CASSEGPYEQYF. CDR3 nucleotide sequence: TGTGCCAGCAGTGAAGGCCCCTACGAGCAGTACTTC.

This clone came up a few times. This sequence joins TRBV19 and TRBJ2-5; no firm D call. CDR3 length: 14 residues. V lost 5 bases, J lost 2 bases, and 12 bases lay in between. Germline V gene sequence: CDR1 LNHDA, CDR2 SQIVND (reference sequence). CDR3 in DNA: TGTGCCAGTAGTTCAAACCCACGGCAAGAGACCCAGTACTTC. It specifies CASSSNPRQETQYF.

The J gene is TRBJ2-7, the V gene TRBV5-6; no reliable D call. CDR1 SGHDT and CDR2 YYEEEE come from the germline V gene. The CDR3 spans 14 residues. V lost 2 bases to trimming and J lost 2 bases, with 11 bases between them. CDR3 bases: TGTGCCAGCAGCTTTAGGTGGCGAACCTACGAGCAGTACTTC. Translating it yields CASSFRWRTYEQYF.

This clone was counted a single time. The chain recombines TRBV30 with TRBJ1-2, with TRBD1 as a possible D gene (5 bases). From germline, CDR1 is GTSNPN and CDR2 SVGIG (reference sequence). CDR3 size: 16 residues. V lost 0 bases and J lost 5, with 19 bases in between. The CDR3 reads CAWSVPGWAASYGYTF. CDR3 coding DNA: TGTGCCTGGAGTGTACCAGGGTGGGCCGCCAGTTATGGCTACACCTTC.

This sequence joins TRBV6-6 and TRBJ1-2; maybe TRBD1 (5 bases). The V end lost 0 bases, the J end lost 7 bases, and 15 bases lay between the germline ends. The CDR3 totals 15 residues. The germline V gene encodes CDR1 MNHNY and CDR2 SVGAGI (reference sequence). The CDR3 protein is CASSYSGDGEFGYTF. DNA of the CDR3: TGTGCCAGCAGTTACTCGGGGGACGGGGAGTTTGGCTACACCTTC.

This chain connects TRBV7-2 to TRBJ2-3, with 7 bases that match TRBD1. The germline V gene has CDR1 SGHTA and CDR2 FQGNSA. This CDR3 region has 17 residues. J lost 2 bases, V lost 6 bases, and 14 bases had no gene match. The chain's CDR3 is CASSFYLRQGPTDTQYF. CDR3 nucleotide sequence: TGTGCCAGCAGTTTTTACTTAAGACAGGGCCCCACAGATACGCAGTATTTT.

The rearrangement joins TRBV7-3 to TRBJ1-2, with unresolved D. V lost 1 base and J lost 2, with 8 bases in between. CDR3 length: 14 residues. Per the germline V gene, CDR1 is SGHTA and CDR2 is FQGTGA. The chain's CDR3 is CASSLNAGNYGYTF. In DNA, the CDR3 is TGTGCCAGCAGCTTAAATGCGGGGAACTATGGCTACACCTTC.

This chain joins TRBV6-5 and TRBJ2-2; 10 nucleotides match TRBD1. V lost 5 bases to trimming and J lost 6 bases; unmatched junction nucleotides: 3. CDR1 and CDR2 (germline): MNHEY, SVGAGI. The length of the CDR3 is 14 residues. The DNA of the CDR3 is TGTGCCAGCAGTCGGGACAGGGGACCCGGGGAGCTGTTTTTT. Its protein product is CASSRDRGPGELFF.

The rearrangement uses TRBV28 and TRBJ2-2, with D possibly being TRBD2 (6 bases). There are 15 residues in the CDR3. Trimming removed 7 bases from V and 6 bases from J, with 18 bases in between. Germline V gene data show CDR1 as MDHEN and CDR2 as SYDVKM. The CDR3 bases are TGTGCCAGCACCGCCGGCCTAGGAGGGGCCGGGGAGCTGTTTTTT. Its translation is CASTAGLGGAGELFF.